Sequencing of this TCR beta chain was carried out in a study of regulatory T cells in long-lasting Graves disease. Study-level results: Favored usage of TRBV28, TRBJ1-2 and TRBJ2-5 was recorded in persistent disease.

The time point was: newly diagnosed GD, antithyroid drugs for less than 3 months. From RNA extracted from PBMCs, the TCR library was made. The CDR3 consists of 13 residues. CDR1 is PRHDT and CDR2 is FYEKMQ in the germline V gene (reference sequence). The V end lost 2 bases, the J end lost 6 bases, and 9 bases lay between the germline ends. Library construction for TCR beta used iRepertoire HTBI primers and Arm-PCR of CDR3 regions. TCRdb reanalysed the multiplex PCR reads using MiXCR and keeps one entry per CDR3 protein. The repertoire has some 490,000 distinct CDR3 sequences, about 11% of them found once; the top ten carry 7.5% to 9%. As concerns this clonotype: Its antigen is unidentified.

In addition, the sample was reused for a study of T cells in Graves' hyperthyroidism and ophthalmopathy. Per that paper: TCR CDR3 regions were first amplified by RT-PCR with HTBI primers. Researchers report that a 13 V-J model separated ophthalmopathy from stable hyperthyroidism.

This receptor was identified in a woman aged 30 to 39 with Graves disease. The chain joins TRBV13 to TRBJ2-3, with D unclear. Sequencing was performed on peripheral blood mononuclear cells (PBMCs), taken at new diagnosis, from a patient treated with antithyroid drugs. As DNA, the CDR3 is TGTGCCAGCAGCTTAAGTCTCGAGGATACGCAGTATTTT. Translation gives CASSLSLEDTQYF. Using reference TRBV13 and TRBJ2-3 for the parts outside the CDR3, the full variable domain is AAGVIQSPRHLIKEKRETATLKCYPIPRHDTVYWYQQGPGQDPQFLISFYEKMQSDKGSIPDRFSAQQFSDYHSELNMSSLELGDSALYFCASSLSLEDTQYFGPGTRLTVL.